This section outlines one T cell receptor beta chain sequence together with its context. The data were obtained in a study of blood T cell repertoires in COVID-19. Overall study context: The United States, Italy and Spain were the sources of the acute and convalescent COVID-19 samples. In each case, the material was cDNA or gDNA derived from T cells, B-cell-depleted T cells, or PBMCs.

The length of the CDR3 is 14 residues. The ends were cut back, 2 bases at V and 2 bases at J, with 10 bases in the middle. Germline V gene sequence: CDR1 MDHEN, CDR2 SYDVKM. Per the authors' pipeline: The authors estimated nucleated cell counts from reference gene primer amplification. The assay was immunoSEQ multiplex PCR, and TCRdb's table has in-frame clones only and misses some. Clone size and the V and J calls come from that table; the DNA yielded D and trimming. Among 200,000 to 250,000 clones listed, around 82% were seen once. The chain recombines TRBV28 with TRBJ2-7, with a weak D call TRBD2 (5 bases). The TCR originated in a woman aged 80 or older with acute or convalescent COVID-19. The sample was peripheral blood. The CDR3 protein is CASSLEGPPYEQYF. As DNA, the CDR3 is TGTGCCAGCAGTTTAGAGGGTCCCCCCTACGAGCAGTACTTC.